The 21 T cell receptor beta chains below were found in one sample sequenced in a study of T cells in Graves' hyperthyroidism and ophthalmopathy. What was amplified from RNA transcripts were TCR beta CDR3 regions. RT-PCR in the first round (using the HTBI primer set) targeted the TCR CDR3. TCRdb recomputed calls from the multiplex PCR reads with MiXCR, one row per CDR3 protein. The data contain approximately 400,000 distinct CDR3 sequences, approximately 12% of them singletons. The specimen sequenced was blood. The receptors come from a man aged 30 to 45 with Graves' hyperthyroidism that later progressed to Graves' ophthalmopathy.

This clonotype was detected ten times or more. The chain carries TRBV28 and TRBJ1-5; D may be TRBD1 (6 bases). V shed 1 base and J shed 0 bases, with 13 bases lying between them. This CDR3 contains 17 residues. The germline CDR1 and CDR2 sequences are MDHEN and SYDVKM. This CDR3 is CASSLYFGGDSNQPQHF. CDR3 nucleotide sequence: TGTGCCAGCAGTTTATACTTCGGGGGCGATAGCAATCAGCCCCAGCATTTT.

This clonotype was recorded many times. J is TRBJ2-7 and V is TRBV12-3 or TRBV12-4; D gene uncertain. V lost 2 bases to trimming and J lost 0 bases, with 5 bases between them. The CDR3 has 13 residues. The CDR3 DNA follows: TGTGCCAGCAGTTTACCCCCCTCCTACGAGCAGTACTTC. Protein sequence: CASSLPPSYEQYF.

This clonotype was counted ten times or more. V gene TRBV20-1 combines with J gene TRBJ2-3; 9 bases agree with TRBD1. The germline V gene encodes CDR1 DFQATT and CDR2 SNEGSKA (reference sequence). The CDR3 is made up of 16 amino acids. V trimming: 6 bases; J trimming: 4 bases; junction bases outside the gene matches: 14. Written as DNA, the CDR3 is TGCAGTGCCCAGAGGCGGGACAGGGATCCGCCAGATACGCAGTATTTT. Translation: CSAQRRDRDPPDTQYF.

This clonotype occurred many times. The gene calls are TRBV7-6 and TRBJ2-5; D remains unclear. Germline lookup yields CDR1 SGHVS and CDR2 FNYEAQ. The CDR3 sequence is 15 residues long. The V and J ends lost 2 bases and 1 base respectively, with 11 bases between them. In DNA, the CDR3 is TGTGCCAGCAGCTTACTGGAAGCCCCCCAAGAGACCCAGTACTTC. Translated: CASSLLEAPQETQYF.

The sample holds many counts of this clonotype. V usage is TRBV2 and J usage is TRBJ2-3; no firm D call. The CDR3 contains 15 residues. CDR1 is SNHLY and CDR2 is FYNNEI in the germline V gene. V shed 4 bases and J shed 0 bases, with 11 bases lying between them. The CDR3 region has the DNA TGTGCCAGCAGTGTGGGTTTCTCTAGCACAGATACGCAGTATTTT. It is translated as CASSVGFSSTDTQYF.

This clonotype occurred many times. The CDR3 is CASSQVTGTSNQPQHF. DNA of the CDR3: TGTGCCAGCAGTCAGGTGACAGGGACTAGCAATCAGCCCCAGCATTTT. This chain connects TRBV28 to TRBJ1-5, with 7 nucleotides matching TRBD1. Germline CDR1 reads MDHEN; CDR2 reads SYDVKM. V shed 5 bases, J shed 0 bases, and the junction held 7 bases outside the gene matches. CDR3 length equals 16 residues. The full variable domain, in which reference TRBV28 and TRBJ1-5 provide the parts outside the CDR3, is DVKVTQSSRYLVKRTGEKVFLECVQDMDHENMFWYRQDPGLGLRLIYFSYDVKMKEKGDIPEGYSVSREKKERFSLILESASTNQTSMYLCASSQVTGTSNQPQHFGDGTRLSIL.

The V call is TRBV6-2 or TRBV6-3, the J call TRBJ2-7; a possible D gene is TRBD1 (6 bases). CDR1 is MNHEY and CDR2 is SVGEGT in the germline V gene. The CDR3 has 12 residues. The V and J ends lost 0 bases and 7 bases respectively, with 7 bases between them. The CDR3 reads CASSYSRGEQYF. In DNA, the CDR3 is TGTGCCAGCAGTTACTCTAGGGGGGAGCAGTACTTC.

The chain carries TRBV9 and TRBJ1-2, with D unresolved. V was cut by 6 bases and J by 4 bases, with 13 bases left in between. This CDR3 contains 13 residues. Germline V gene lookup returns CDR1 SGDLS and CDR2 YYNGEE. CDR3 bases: TGTGCCAGCACTACCGCGGGGTCCTATGGCTACACCTTC. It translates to CASTTAGSYGYTF.

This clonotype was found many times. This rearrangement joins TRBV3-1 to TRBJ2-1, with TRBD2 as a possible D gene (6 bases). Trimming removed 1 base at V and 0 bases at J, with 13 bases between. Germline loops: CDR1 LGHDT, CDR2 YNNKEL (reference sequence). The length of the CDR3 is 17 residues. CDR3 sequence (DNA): TGTGCCAGCAGCCAAGTCCTGGGGGGTAGCTCCTACAATGAGCAGTTCTTC. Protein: CASSQVLGGSSYNEQFF.

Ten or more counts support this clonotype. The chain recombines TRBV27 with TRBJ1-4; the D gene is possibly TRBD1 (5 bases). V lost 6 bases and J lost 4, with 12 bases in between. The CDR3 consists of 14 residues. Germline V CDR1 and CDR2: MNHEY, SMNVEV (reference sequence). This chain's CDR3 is CASSPWQGNEKLFF. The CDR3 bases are TGTGCCAGCAGCCCCTGGCAGGGTAATGAAAAACTGTTTTTT. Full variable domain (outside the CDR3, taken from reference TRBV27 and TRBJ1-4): EAQVTQNPRYLITVTGKKLTVTCSQNMNHEYMSWYRQDPGLGLRQIYYSMNVEVTDKGDVPEGYKVSRKEKRNFPLILESPSPNQTSLYFCASSPWQGNEKLFFGSGTQLSVL.

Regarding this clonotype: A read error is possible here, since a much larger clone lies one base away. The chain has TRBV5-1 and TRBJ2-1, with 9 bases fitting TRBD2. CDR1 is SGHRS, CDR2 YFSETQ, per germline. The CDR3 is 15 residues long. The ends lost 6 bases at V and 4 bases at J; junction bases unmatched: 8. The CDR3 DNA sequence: TGCGCCAGCATGGCGGTAGCGGGGGATTACAATGAGCAGTTCTTC. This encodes CASMAVAGDYNEQFF.

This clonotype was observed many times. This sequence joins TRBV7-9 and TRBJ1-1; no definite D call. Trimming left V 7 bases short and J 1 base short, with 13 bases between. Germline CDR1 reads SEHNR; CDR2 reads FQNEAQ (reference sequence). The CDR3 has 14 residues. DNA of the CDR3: TGTGCCAGCATGGAGGTGGGAAAGAACACTGAAGCTTTCTTT. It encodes CASMEVGKNTEAFF.

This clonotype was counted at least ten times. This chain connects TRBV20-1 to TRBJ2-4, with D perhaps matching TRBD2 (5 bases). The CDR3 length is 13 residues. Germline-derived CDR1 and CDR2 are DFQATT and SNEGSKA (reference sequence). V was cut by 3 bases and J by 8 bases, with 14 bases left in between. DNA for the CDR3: TGCAGTGCTAGTACGGGGATTGATGACATTCAGTACTTC. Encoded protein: CSASTGIDDIQYF.

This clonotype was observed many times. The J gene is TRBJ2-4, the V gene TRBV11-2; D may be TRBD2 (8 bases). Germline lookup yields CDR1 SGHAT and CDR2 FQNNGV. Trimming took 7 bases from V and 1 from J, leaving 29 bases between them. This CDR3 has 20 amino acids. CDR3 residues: CASTPFVLAAKGAAKNIQYF. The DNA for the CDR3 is TGTGCCAGCACCCCCTTTGTACTAGCGGCTAAGGGGGCGGCCAAAAACATTCAGTACTTC.

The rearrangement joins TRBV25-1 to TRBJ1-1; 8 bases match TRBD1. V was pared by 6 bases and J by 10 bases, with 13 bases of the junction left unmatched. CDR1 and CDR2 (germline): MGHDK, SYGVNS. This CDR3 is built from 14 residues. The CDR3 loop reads CASSPQGERFGAFF. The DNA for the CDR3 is TGTGCCAGCAGCCCACAGGGGGAGCGGTTTGGAGCTTTCTTT.

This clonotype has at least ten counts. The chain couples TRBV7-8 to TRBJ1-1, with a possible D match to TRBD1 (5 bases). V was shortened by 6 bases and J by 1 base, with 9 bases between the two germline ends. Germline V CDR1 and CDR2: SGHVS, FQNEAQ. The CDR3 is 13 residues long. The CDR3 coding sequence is TGTGCCAGCAGTAGGGACCAGAACACTGAAGCTTTCTTT. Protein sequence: CASSRDQNTEAFF. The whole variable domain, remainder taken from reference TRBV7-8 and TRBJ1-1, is GAGVSQSPRYKVAKRGQDVALRCDPISGHVSLFWYQQALGQGPEFLTYFQNEAQLDKSGLPSDRFFAERPEGSVSTLKIQRTQQEDSAVYLCASSRDQNTEAFFGQGTRLTVV.

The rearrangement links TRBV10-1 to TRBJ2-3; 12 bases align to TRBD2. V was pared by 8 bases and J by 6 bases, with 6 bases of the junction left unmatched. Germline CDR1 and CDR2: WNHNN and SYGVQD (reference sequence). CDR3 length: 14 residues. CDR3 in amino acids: CASLFGLAGDTQYF. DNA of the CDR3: TGCGCCAGCCTATTCGGACTAGCGGGGGATACGCAGTATTTT.

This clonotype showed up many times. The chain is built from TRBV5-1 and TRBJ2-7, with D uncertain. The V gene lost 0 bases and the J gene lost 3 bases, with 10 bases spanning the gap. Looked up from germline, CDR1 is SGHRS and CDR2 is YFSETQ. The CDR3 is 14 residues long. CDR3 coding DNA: TGCGCCAGCAGCTTGGACAGTGCCCGCTACGAGCAGTACTTC. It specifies CASSLDSARYEQYF.

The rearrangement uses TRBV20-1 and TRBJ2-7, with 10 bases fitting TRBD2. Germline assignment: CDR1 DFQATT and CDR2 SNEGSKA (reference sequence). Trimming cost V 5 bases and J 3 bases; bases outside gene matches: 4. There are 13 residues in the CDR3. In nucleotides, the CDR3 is TGCAGTGCTCAGGGGACTAGCGTCTACGAGCAGTACTTC. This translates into CSAQGTSVYEQYF.

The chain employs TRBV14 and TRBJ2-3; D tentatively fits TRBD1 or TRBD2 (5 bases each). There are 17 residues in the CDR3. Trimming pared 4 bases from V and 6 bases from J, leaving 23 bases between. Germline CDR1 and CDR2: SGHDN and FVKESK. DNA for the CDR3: TGTGCCAGCAGCCCTACCTGGGGCGGGCGCCGTCGGGATACGCAGTATTTT. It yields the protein CASSPTWGGRRRDTQYF.

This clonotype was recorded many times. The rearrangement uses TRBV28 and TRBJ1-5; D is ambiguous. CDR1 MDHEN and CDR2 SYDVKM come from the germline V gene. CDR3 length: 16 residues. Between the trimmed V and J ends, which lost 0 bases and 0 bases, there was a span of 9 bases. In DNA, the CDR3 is TGTGCCAGCAGTTTATGGGCCTACTATAGCAATCAGCCCCAGCATTTT. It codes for CASSLWAYYSNQPQHF.